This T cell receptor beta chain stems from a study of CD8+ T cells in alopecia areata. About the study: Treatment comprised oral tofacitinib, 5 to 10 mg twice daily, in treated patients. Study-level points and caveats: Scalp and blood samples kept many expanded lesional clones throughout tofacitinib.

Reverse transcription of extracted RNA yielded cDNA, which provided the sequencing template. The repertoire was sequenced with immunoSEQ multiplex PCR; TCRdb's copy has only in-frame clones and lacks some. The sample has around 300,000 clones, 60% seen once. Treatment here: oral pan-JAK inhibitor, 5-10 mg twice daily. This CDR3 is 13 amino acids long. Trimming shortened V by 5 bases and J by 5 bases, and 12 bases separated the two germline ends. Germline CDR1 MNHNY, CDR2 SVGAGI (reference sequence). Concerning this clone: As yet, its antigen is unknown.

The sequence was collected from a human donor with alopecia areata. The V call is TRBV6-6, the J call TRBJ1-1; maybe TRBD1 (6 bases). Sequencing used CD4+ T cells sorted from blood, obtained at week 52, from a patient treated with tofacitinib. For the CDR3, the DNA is TGTGCCAGCAGTCCCGGGAGGGGGACTGAAGCTTTCTTT. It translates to CASSPGRGTEAFF.